This TCR beta chain was sequenced for a study of blood T cell repertoires in COVID-19. Across the study: Donors in the United States, Italy and Spain gave samples during acute or convalescent COVID-19.

Authors' processing steps: Nucleated cell counts were estimated from reference gene primer amplification. Produced via immunoSEQ multiplex PCR; TCRdb's table is partial and in-frame only. D and trimming were read from the DNA, whereas the V and J calls and clone size are those reported in that table. The sample has roughly 250,000 clones, less than 90% seen once; the top ten hold 4%. The germline CDR1 and CDR2 sequences are KGHSH and LQKENI. The CDR3 consists of 15 residues. Trimming took off 3 bases at V and 0 bases at J, with 9 bases between the two ends. The receptor was isolated from a man aged 55 to 70 who had recovered from COVID-19. Sequences were obtained from peripheral blood. This sequence joins TRBV18 and TRBJ1-5; perhaps TRBD1 as D (5 bases). For the CDR3, the DNA is TGTGCCAGCTCACCTGAGACAGCTAGCAATCAGCCCCAGCATTTT. It translates to CASSPETASNQPQHF. Combining the CDR3 with reference TRBV18 and TRBJ1-5 gives the whole variable domain NAGVMQNPRHLVRRRGQEARLRCSPMKGHSHVYWYRQLPEEGLKFMVYLQKENIIDESGMPKERFSAEFPKEGPSILRIQQVVRGDSAAYFCASSPETASNQPQHFGDGTRLSIL.